Presented here are 5 T cell receptor beta chains from one specimen sequenced in a study of shared clonotypes between healthy human individuals. The protocol was immunoSEQ multiplex PCR, while the TCRdb copy is restricted to in-frame clones and leaves out a portion. Of 2 million to 3 million clones in the sample, approximately 94% are singletons; the top ten hold around 0.14%. The sequencing sample was made of naive CD4+ T cells sorted from blood. Subset here: CD45RA+ positively selected. The source is a man aged 18 to 29 in good health.

This rearrangement joins TRBV7-3 to TRBJ1-3; D gene unclear. Trimming took 5 bases from V and 3 from J, leaving 8 bases between them. The germline V gene encodes CDR1 SGHTA and CDR2 FQGTGA. CDR3 length: 13 residues. The DNA for the CDR3 is TGTGCCAGCAGCGCCCAGATTGGAAACACCATATATTTT. Its protein is CASSAQIGNTIYF.

Here the CDR3 reads CASRDRATNEKLFF. The CDR3 coding sequence is TGTGCCAGCAGGGACAGAGCAACTAATGAAAAACTGTTTTTT. The rearrangement joins TRBV7-2 to TRBJ1-4; TRBD1 is a possible D gene (6 bases). The V end was cut by 6 bases, the J end by 0 bases, with 8 bases between. The CDR3 spans 14 residues. The germline V gene encodes CDR1 SGHTA and CDR2 FQGNSA.

CDR3 sequence reads: CAWSVQRTSGGARELFF. As DNA, the CDR3 is TGTGCCTGGAGTGTACAAAGAACTAGCGGGGGGGCTAGGGAGCTGTTTTTT. J is TRBJ2-2 and V is TRBV30; 13 bases match TRBD2. The CDR3 is 17 amino acids. Germline CDR1 GTSNPN, CDR2 SVGIG (reference sequence). The V and J ends lost 0 bases and 9 bases, in that order; junction bases with no gene match: 10.

The J gene is TRBJ1-6, the V gene TRBV6-5, with TRBD1 matching over 8 bases. The CDR3 contains 15 residues. Per germline, CDR1 MNHEY and CDR2 SVGAGI. The J segment lost 7 bases and the V segment lost 6 bases, leaving 8 bases of the junction unmatched. CDR3 amino acids: CASSPQGQANSPLHF. The CDR3 DNA follows: TGTGCCAGCAGCCCTCAGGGACAGGCAAATTCACCCCTCCACTTT.

This chain links TRBV7-3 with TRBJ2-2; 8 positions agree with TRBD1. The V and J ends lost 5 bases and 6 bases, in that order; junction bases with no gene match: 14. CDR1 and CDR2 from the germline V gene are SGHTA and FQGTGA. The CDR3 extends over 17 amino acids. The CDR3 coding sequence is TGTGCCAGCAGCGTTTCGGGGGCGACGACAGGGGCCGGGGAGCTGTTTTTT. This sequence encodes CASSVSGATTGAGELFF.